Listed below are T cell receptor beta chains from one sample, sequenced in a study of OX40 agonist ivuxolimab in advanced cancers. Sequencing used immunoSEQ multiplex PCR; TCRdb keeps in-frame clones, though not all of them. The table has 81,000 or so clones, approximately 90% seen once. Specimen: CD4+ or CD8+ T cells sorted from blood, collected in a trial of the OX40 agonist ivuxolimab. Every receptor here comes from an adult with an advanced solid tumor such as melanoma, head and neck, liver or kidney cancer. The CDR3 runs from the conserved cysteine through the conserved F or W. Fields, in order: clone size, J gene, V gene, D gene, CDR3 DNA, CDR3 protein. D genes are given only for firm matches. Only part of the rows carry a size: once, few, many, or a class if the clone is expanded.

NA | TRBJ2-3 | TRBV10-3 | NA | TGTGCCATCAGTGATGGGGGGGATACGCAGTATTTT | CAISDGGDTQYF
NA | TRBJ1-2 | TRBV19 | NA | TGTGCCAGTAGTATAGCAGGGATCAATGGCTACACCTTC | CASSIAGINGYTF
few | TRBJ2-1 | TRBV5-4 | TRBD2 | TGTGCCACCCGACTAGCGGGGGGGCGTTACAATGAGCAGTTCTTC | CATRLAGGRYNEQFF
NA | TRBJ2-7 | TRBV11-2 | TRBD1 | TGTGCCAGCAGCGGTCACGGGACAGCAACCTACGAGCAGTACTTC | CASSGHGTATYEQYF
NA | TRBJ1-5 | TRBV6-1 | NA | TGTGCCAGCAGCCTTTGGGGGGGTCAGCCCCAGCATTTT | CASSLWGGQPQHF
NA | TRBJ1-4 | TRBV19 | NA | TGTGCCAGTAGTAAGGGGCACATGGTTTTCGCTAATGAAAAACTGTTTTTT | CASSKGHMVFANEKLFF
NA | TRBJ2-3 | TRBV7-3 | NA | TGTGCCAGCAGCTTTAATGGGGACCACACAGATACGCAGTATTTT | CASSFNGDHTDTQYF
NA | TRBJ1-1 | TRBV4-1 | NA | TGCGCCAGCAAAGGGCTCTTAAAGAACACTGAAGCTTTCTTT | CASKGLLKNTEAFF
NA | TRBJ2-7 | TRBV5-1 | TRBD1 | TGCGCCAGCAGCATGGTGGCAACAGGGGCTGGCTACGAGCAGTACTTC | CASSMVATGAGYEQYF
once | TRBJ1-4 | TRBV7-6 | NA | TGTGCCAGCAGCCTCAGTGGGCCCGCGGAAAAACTGTTTTTT | CASSLSGPAEKLFF
NA | TRBJ1-2 | TRBV7-2 | NA | TGTGCCAGCAGCTTAGCCAGCCCAAACTATGGCTACACCTTC | CASSLASPNYGYTF
NA | TRBJ2-3 | TRBV7-9 | TRBD2 | TGTGCCAGCAGCTTAACACTAGCGGCGCAGTATTTT | CASSLTLAAQYF
NA | TRBJ1-1 | TRBV5-8 | NA | TGTGCCAGCAGCTTCGACGCGAACACTGAAGCTTTCTTT | CASSFDANTEAFF
NA | TRBJ1-2 | TRBV5-5 | NA | TGTGCCAGCAGCTTGGAAGGGGGAGGTGAAGGCCCACACCTCTACACCTTC | CASSLEGGGEGPHLYTF
NA | TRBJ2-3 | TRBV28 | NA | TGTGCCAGCGAGGGGCCGGGCACAGATACGCAGTATTTT | CASEGPGTDTQYF
NA | TRBJ2-2 | TRBV10-3 | NA | TGTGCCTCACAGGGTGCCGGGGAGCTGTTTTTT | CASQGAGELFF
NA | TRBJ1-1 | TRBV5-1 | NA | TGCGCCAGCAGCTTGTCCCTGAACACTGAAGCTTTCTTT | CASSLSLNTEAFF
NA | TRBJ2-3 | TRBV18 | NA | TGTGCCAGCAACAGGGCAGACTCCACAGATACGCAGTATTTT | CASNRADSTDTQYF
NA | TRBJ1-2 | TRBV7-2 | NA | TGTGCCAGCAGCAGAAGGGGTATGGGGGGCTACACCTTC | CASSRRGMGGYTF
NA | TRBJ1-6 | TRBV28 | NA | TGTGCCAGCAGGTCCGGGACACACAATAATTCACCCCTCCACTTT | CASRSGTHNNSPLHF
NA | TRBJ2-7 | TRBV2 | TRBD1 | TGTGCCAGTATTCAGGGGGACTCCTACGAGCAGTACTTC | CASIQGDSYEQYF
NA | TRBJ1-4 | TRBV5-1 | TRBD1 | TGCGCCAGCAGAGTTCTAGGGGGCGATGAAAAACTGTTTTTT | CASRVLGGDEKLFF
NA | TRBJ1-4 | TRBV7-2 | NA | TGTGCCAGCAGCTTAGCCGGGGGAGATGGTGGTGAAAAACTGTTTTTT | CASSLAGGDGGEKLFF
NA | TRBJ2-7 | TRBV19 | NA | TGTGCCAGTAGTATAATCGAGGGAAGAACCTACGAGCAGTACTTC | CASSIIEGRTYEQYF
NA | TRBJ2-1 | TRBV5-8 | NA | TGTGCCGGATCCAGGGGAGTCTTTTACAATGAGCAGTTCTTC | CAGSRGVFYNEQFF
NA | TRBJ1-2 | TRBV27 | NA | TGTGCCAGCAGTTTCAGGCCCGCCAGGGACTATGGCTACACCTTC | CASSFRPARDYGYTF
NA | TRBJ1-6 | TRBV7-9 | TRBD1 | TGTGCCAGCAGCTTAAGGCAGGGGGGTTCACCCCTCCACTTT | CASSLRQGGSPLHF
NA | TRBJ1-6 | TRBV5-6 | NA | TGTGCCAGCAGCGCGTCCCGGGATTCACCCCTCCACTTT | CASSASRDSPLHF
NA | TRBJ1-5 | TRBV5-6 | NA | TGTGCCAGCAGCCGCAGAAGCAATCAGCCCCAGCATTTT | CASSRRSNQPQHF
NA | TRBJ1-1 | TRBV5-4 | NA | TGTGCCAGCAGCTTGGGACGGGGAAACACTGAAGCTTTCTTT | CASSLGRGNTEAFF
NA | TRBJ1-5 | TRBV7-8 | NA | TGTGCCAGCAGCCTTGGCCGGCCTCAGCCCCAGCATTTT | CASSLGRPQPQHF